The T cell receptor (beta chain) described here comes from a study of blood T cell repertoires in COVID-19. The data were produced by immunoSEQ multiplex PCR, yet TCRdb's version contains in-frame clones alone and is incomplete. The sample consists of about 200,000 clones, 86% of them appearing once. V lost 2 bases, J lost 8 bases, and 7 bases stayed unmatched. The CDR3 contains 14 residues. CDR1 is MNHEY and CDR2 is SVGAGI in the germline V gene. The receptor was isolated from a woman in her sixties or seventies with acute or convalescent COVID-19. The sample taken for sequencing was peripheral blood. The chain couples TRBV6-5 to TRBJ1-2; 8 positions match TRBD1. The CDR3 DNA reads as TGTGCCAGCAGTTACGGGCAGGGGGCAGGCGGCTACACCTTC. This sequence encodes CASSYGQGAGGYTF.